The 25 T cell receptor beta chains given below trace back to one sample, sequenced in a study of type 1 regulatory T cells. TCRdb redid the calling of the reads with MiXCR, one entry per CDR3 protein. Here the sample spans about 18,000 distinct CDR3 sequences, 10% to 13% being singletons. Sequencing input: CD4+ T cells, either the whole sample or a sorted fraction (not recorded which). The receptor set was obtained from a human donor in good health.

This chain connects TRBV19 to TRBJ1-5; 9 bases are shared with TRBD1. V was clipped by 4 bases and J by 5 bases; unmatched bases: 15. CDR1 is LNHDA and CDR2 is SQIVND in the germline V gene (reference sequence). This CDR3 has 18 residues. CDR3 in amino acids: CASSTLRPTGGVDQPQHF. The CDR3 bases are TGTGCCAGTAGTACCCTCCGCCCGACAGGGGGTGTGGATCAGCCCCAGCATTTT. The variable domain in full, with the rest retrieved from reference TRBV19 and TRBJ1-5, is DGGITQSPKYLFRKEGQNVTLSCEQNLNHDAMYWYRQDPGQGLRLIYYSQIVNDFQKGDIAEGYSVSREKKESFPLTVTSAQKNPTAFYLCASSTLRPTGGVDQPQHFGDGTRLSIL.

This clonotype has only a few counts. The chain joins TRBV19 to TRBJ1-1; D gene ambiguous. The CDR3 length is 12 residues. With 3 bases removed from V and 0 bases from J, the gap between germline ends came to 2 bases. Germline V CDR1 and CDR2: LNHDA, SQIVND (reference sequence). CDR3 bases: TGTGCCAGTAGTATGGTGAACACTGAAGCTTTCTTT. This gives the protein CASSMVNTEAFF.

This clonotype was counted ten times or more. The chain joins TRBV5-1 to TRBJ1-1; D is unresolved. V was trimmed by 0 bases and J by 1 base, leaving 16 bases between them. Germline V gene sequence: CDR1 SGHRS, CDR2 YFSETQ. The CDR3 runs 17 residues. Written as DNA, the CDR3 is TGCGCCAGCAGCTTGGGACCGTTGCAAGTTACGAACACTGAAGCTTTCTTT. Amino acid sequence: CASSLGPLQVTNTEAFF. The full variable domain, completed using reference TRBV5-1 and TRBJ1-1, is KAGVTQTPRYLIKTRGQQVTLSCSPISGHRSVSWYQQTPGQGLQFLFEYFSETQRNKGNFPGRFSGRQFSNSRSEMNVSTLELGDSALYLCASSLGPLQVTNTEAFFGQGTRLTVV.

This clonotype turned up a few times. This chain links TRBV5-1 with TRBJ2-1, with 9 bases that match TRBD2. CDR3 size: 15 residues. The junction had 7 bases not matched to a gene; V was cut back by 0 bases and J by 9 bases. The germline gives CDR1 SGHRS, CDR2 YFSETQ. The DNA of the CDR3 is TGCGCCAGCAGCTTGGTGATAGCGGGAGAGGGTGAGCAGTTCTTC. This gives the protein CASSLVIAGEGEQFF.

This clonotype appeared many times. The V and J genes are TRBV7-9 and TRBJ2-1; a weak D match, TRBD2 (6 bases). The CDR3 is 16 residues long. V was cut by 4 bases and J by 8 bases, with 21 bases left in between. Germline CDR1 reads SEHNR; CDR2 reads FQNEAQ (reference sequence). In DNA, the CDR3 is TGTGCCAGCAGCTCGTTCGGACTAAGGAGTTCCGATGAGCAGTTCTTC. Protein: CASSSFGLRSSDEQFF.

About this clonotype itself: A read error may be the cause here, since a much bigger clone is one base away. J is TRBJ2-2 and V is TRBV5-1, with a weak D call TRBD2 (5 bases). V lost 4 bases to trimming and J lost 0 bases, with 13 bases between them. The CDR3 consists of 16 residues. Germline V gives CDR1 SGHRS, CDR2 YFSETQ. For the CDR3, the DNA is TGCGCCAGCAGCCCCAGTTCGGGGACGAACACCGGGGAGCTGTTTTTT. Amino acid sequence: CASSPSSGTNTGELFF.

The J gene is TRBJ2-3, the V gene TRBV20-1; D not certain. There are 14 residues in the CDR3. CDR1 is DFQATT, CDR2 SNEGSKA, per germline (reference sequence). Between the trimmed V and J ends, which lost 5 bases and 2 bases, there was a span of 14 bases. This CDR3 reads CSARKGLNTDTQYF. CDR3 bases: TGCAGTGCTCGTAAGGGCTTGAACACAGATACGCAGTATTTT.

This clonotype has ten or more counts. The rearrangement joins TRBV7-2 to TRBJ1-5, with 11 nucleotides matching TRBD1. This CDR3 spans 15 amino acids. Germline CDR1 SGHTA, CDR2 FQGNSA. V shed 5 bases and J 7 bases; nucleotides not matched to a gene: 7. CDR3 protein: CASSGQGARLQPQHF. The DNA for the CDR3 is TGTGCCAGCAGCGGACAGGGGGCGCGATTGCAGCCCCAGCATTTT.

This clonotype was counted a few times. The chain joins TRBV6-1 to TRBJ2-5, with D hard to call. Germline V gene data show CDR1 as MNHNS and CDR2 as SASEGT. Trimming took off 6 bases at V and 2 bases at J, with 10 bases between the two ends. CDR3 length: 13 amino acids. CDR3 residues: CASSFWVQETQYF. Here the CDR3 DNA reads TGTGCCAGCAGCTTCTGGGTTCAAGAGACCCAGTACTTC.

This clonotype has ten or more counts. V usage is TRBV7-9 and J usage is TRBJ2-5; the D is unclear. Trimming cost V 4 bases and J 6 bases, with 15 bases left between them. The CDR3 totals 14 residues. The germline gives CDR1 SEHNR, CDR2 FQNEAQ (reference sequence). CDR3 protein: CASSSTENWQTQYF. The CDR3 DNA sequence: TGTGCCAGCAGCTCAACGGAAAATTGGCAGACCCAGTACTTC.

The chain uses TRBV7-6 and TRBJ1-1; D might be TRBD1 (6 bases). With 0 bases removed from V and 0 bases from J, the gap between germline ends came to 11 bases. There are 16 residues in the CDR3. Germline V gene sequence: CDR1 SGHVS, CDR2 FNYEAQ. The CDR3 is CASSLAVGGLNTEAFF. CDR3 DNA: TGTGCCAGCAGCTTAGCGGTGGGGGGCTTGAACACTGAAGCTTTCTTT.

In this sample, this clonotype turned up many times. The J gene is TRBJ1-6, the V gene TRBV5-6; TRBD1 might be the D (5 bases). The germline V gene has CDR1 SGHDT and CDR2 YYEEEE. There are 14 residues in the CDR3. V lost 4 bases, J lost 8 bases, and 13 bases lay in between. The CDR3 loop reads CASSGGGVHSPLHF. The CDR3 DNA sequence: TGTGCCAGCAGCGGCGGGGGAGTTCATTCACCCCTCCACTTT.

The sample holds many counts of this clonotype. The V call is TRBV3-1, the J call TRBJ2-3; TRBD2 matches 10 bases. The CDR3 loop spans 17 amino acids. Germline CDR1 and CDR2: LGHDT and YNNKEL (reference sequence). The trim removed 3 bases at V and 2 bases at J, leaving 8 bases unmatched. The CDR3 region is CASSHLLAGAVTDTQYF. In DNA, the CDR3 is TGTGCCAGCAGCCATCTTCTAGCGGGAGCGGTCACAGATACGCAGTATTTT.

This clonotype was seen a handful of times. J is TRBJ2-1 and V is TRBV2; 9 bases align to TRBD2. In germline, CDR1 is SNHLY, CDR2 FYNNEI. The CDR3 loop spans 16 amino acids. V gave up 7 bases and J gave up 4 bases; unmatched junction bases: 11. The CDR3 loop is CASKSSERGVYNEQFF. DNA for the CDR3: TGTGCCAGCAAGAGTTCGGAGCGGGGGGTATACAATGAGCAGTTCTTC.

There are many counts of this clonotype. The V gene is TRBV25-1, the J gene TRBJ1-5; 10 bases line up with TRBD1. The V and J ends lost 4 bases and 4 bases, in that order; junction bases with no gene match: 10. The CDR3 runs 17 residues. In germline, CDR1 is MGHDK, CDR2 SYGVNS. As DNA, the CDR3 is TGTGCCAGCAGTGGGGCGGGACAGGGGCGCAAGAATCAGCCCCAGCATTTT. Residues: CASSGAGQGRKNQPQHF. The full variable domain, rest sourced from reference TRBV25-1 and TRBJ1-5, is EADIYQTPRYLVIGTGKKITLECSQTMGHDKMYWYQQDPGMELHLIHYSYGVNSTEKGDLSSESTVSRIRTEHFPLTLESARPSHTSQYLCASSGAGQGRKNQPQHFGDGTRLSIL.

This clonotype has only a few counts. This chain uses TRBV11-2 with TRBJ1-2; the match to TRBD1 covers 7 bases. The CDR3 loop spans 15 amino acids. Germline trimming cut 5 bases from V and 5 bases from J; bases unmatched to any gene: 11. The germline V gene has CDR1 SGHAT and CDR2 FQNNGV. The CDR3 nucleotides read TGTGCCAGCAGCCCCTATATGGACAGGCCTTATGGCTACACCTTC. It specifies CASSPYMDRPYGYTF.

In its sample, this clonotype ranks as medium-sized. J is TRBJ2-1 and V is TRBV20-1, with D unclear. Germline V gene lookup returns CDR1 DFQATT and CDR2 SNEGSKA (reference sequence). V was cut by 1 base and J by 8 bases, with 12 bases left in between. The CDR3 runs to 13 residues. The CDR3 reads CSARGPVVDEQFF. As DNA, the CDR3 is TGCAGTGCTAGAGGGCCGGTGGTGGATGAGCAGTTCTTC.

The V call is TRBV10-3, the J call TRBJ2-2; D might be TRBD2 (6 bases). The CDR3 is made up of 16 amino acids. With 10 bases removed from V and 4 bases from J, the gap between germline ends came to 22 bases. Germline V gene lookup returns CDR1 ENHRY and CDR2 SYGVKD. CDR3 region: CASNRDSRPGTGELFF. The CDR3 region has the DNA TGTGCCAGCAACCGGGACTCACGACCGGGCACCGGGGAGCTGTTTTTT.

This clonotype was detected ten times or more. The chain recombines TRBV7-2 with TRBJ2-7, with D uncertain. Germline V gives CDR1 SGHTA, CDR2 FQGNSA. The length of the CDR3 is 14 residues. Trimming stripped 0 bases from V and 6 bases from J, with 12 bases between. The CDR3 DNA sequence: TGTGCCAGCAGCTTAGCTCGTTCCTCGGGCGAGCAGTACTTC. Residues: CASSLARSSGEQYF.

This clonotype occurred a few times. This chain connects TRBV27 to TRBJ2-1; D is unresolved. The V end was cut by 4 bases, the J end by 9 bases, with 10 bases between. Germline V gene sequence: CDR1 MNHEY, CDR2 SMNVEV (reference sequence). There are 12 residues in the CDR3. The CDR3 DNA reads as TGTGCCAGCAGTTACCAGCGAAGTGAGCAGTTCTTC. As protein: CASSYQRSEQFF.

This clonotype was observed many times. Its ends do not fully match the called genes, so a read error is possible. V gene TRBV20-1 combines with J gene TRBJ2-6, with D possibly matching TRBD2 (6 bases). The germline CDR1 and CDR2 sequences are DFQATT and SNEGSKA (reference sequence). This CDR3 is 11 amino acids long. CDR3 loop: CGGEGANVLTF. The CDR3 DNA reads as TGTGGCGGGGAGGGGGCCAACGTCCTGACTTTC.

The V gene is TRBV7-2, the J gene TRBJ2-7; no clear D gene. The V end was cut by 5 bases, the J end by 7 bases, with 24 bases between. The CDR3 runs to 16 residues. Germline CDR1 and CDR2: SGHTA and FQGNSA. The chain's CDR3 is CASSLRSSDPIREQYF. CDR3 coding DNA: TGTGCCAGCAGCCTACGAAGCAGCGACCCGATTCGAGAGCAGTACTTC.

This clonotype was seen repeatedly, ten times or more. The chain employs TRBV20-1 and TRBJ1-1; no clear D gene. Germline CDR1 and CDR2: DFQATT and SNEGSKA (reference sequence). This CDR3 is built from 12 residues. V was shortened by 3 bases and J by 1 base, with 6 bases between the two germline ends. CDR3 bases: TGCAGTGCTAGGAGGCCGAACACTGAAGCTTTCTTT. It encodes CSARRPNTEAFF.

Worth noting for this clonotype: One junction end disagrees with the germline gene, perhaps due to a read error. This rearrangement joins TRBV6-5 to TRBJ2-1, with D tentatively TRBD2 (6 bases). Germline V CDR1 and CDR2: MNHEY, SVGAGI. The CDR3 spans 12 residues. The CDR3 DNA sequence: TGTACCAGCAAGGGAAGGGACTTTGAGCAGTTCTTC. Protein sequence: CTSKGRDFEQFF.

A word on this clonotype: A much larger clone is a single base away; this may be a read error. The V call is TRBV7-3, the J call TRBJ2-1; 8 bases are a match to TRBD2. Germline V lookup: CDR1 SGHTA, CDR2 FQGTGA. The J segment lost 2 bases and the V segment lost 5 bases, leaving 5 bases of the junction unmatched. The CDR3 covers 15 residues. The CDR3 protein is CASSGGRSPYNEQFF. The CDR3 DNA sequence: TGTGCCAGCAGCGGCGGGAGGAGCCCCTACAATGAGCAGTTCTTC.